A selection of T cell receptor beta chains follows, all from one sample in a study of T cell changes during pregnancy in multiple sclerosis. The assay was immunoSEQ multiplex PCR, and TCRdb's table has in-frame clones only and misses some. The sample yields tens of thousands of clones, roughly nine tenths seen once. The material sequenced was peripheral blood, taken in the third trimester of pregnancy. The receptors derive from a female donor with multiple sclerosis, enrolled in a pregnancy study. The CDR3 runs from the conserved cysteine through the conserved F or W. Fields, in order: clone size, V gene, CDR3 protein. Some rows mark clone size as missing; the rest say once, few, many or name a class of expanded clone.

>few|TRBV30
CAWSYSLNQPQHF
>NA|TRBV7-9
CASSSGWDGYTF
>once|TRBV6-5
CASSLRGLGELFF
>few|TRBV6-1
CASRARTGGEKLFF
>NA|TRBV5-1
CASRQGPGGTEAFF
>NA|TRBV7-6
CASSLGGLAGGNEQFF
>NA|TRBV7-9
CASSLARGQNTGELFF
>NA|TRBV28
CASSFGLASLSYEQYF
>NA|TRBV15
CATFKGAGTDTQYF
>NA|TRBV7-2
CASSLAGRGGNEKLFF
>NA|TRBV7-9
CASSFRQTSSGANVLTF
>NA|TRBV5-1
CASSLKAGGNTIYF
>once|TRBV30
CAWSVPGSGNTIYF
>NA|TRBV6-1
CASSESHYRGNQPQHF
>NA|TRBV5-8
CASTTRTGLFNYGYTF
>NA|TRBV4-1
CASSQGTGQETQYF
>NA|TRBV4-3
CASSQDWTGVYEQYF
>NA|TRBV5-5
CASSPDRGSNTGELFF
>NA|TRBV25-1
CASSEGAGGSYGYTF
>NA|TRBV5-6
CASSLGLAGNTDTQYF
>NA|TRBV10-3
CAISFTSGSYEQYF
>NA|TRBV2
CASTGQGPGNEQFF
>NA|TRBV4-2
CASSQGQGVTYEQYF
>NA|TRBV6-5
CASNPAGASYEQYF
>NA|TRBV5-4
CASSLGRQGFKNEQYF
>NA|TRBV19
CASSRGFGVLSGANVLTF
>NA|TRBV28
CASSETGEQFF
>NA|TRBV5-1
CASSLTGQGSYGYTF
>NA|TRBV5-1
CASSSGVTEAFF
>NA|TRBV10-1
CASRDRGYNYGYTF
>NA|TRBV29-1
CSAGGDPNSPLHF
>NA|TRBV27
CASSSTGPFVRTEAFF
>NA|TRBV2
CASIGGQGITYGYTF
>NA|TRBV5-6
CASSLGTSGGANTDTQYF
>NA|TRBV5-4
CASSLQQASTDTQYF
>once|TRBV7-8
CASSLDAGQPQHF
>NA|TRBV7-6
CASSSGLLTDTQYF
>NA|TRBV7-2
CASSFGGNYNEQFF
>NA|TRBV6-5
CASSRGYEQYF
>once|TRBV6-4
CASSSGDGYTF
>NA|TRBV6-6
CASSYSANEQFF
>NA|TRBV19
CASSIDPGTLNQPQHF
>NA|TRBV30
CAWGHNEQFF
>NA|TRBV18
CASSPGQPNLNNYGYTF
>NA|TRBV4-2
CASSHSGVGQPQHF
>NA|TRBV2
CASSGPNPGPLEAFF
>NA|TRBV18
CASSPQSPGGGSSYEQYF
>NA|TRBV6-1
CASSEDSQVGAFF
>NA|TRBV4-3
CASSPNTVGAGGYTF
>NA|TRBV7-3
CASSPTPGVSYEQYF
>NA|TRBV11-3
CASSSDPGSEQFF
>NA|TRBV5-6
CASSLVAGVNSPLHF
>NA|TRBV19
CASSGTGDQPQHF
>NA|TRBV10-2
CATDPRDGSSYNSPLHF
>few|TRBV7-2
CASSLGNTYEQYF
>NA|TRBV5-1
CASSWLPSDNEQFF
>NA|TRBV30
CAWRFLGQDIQYF
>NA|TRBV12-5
CASGLTGVGRNQPQHF
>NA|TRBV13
CASSLQTGSEAFF
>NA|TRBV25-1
CASSPGGLGTQYF